Listed below are T cell receptor beta chains from one sample, sequenced in a study of CD8+ T cells in alopecia areata. The repertoire was sequenced with immunoSEQ multiplex PCR; TCRdb's copy has only in-frame clones and lacks some. The repertoire holds fewer than 200,000 clones, with over 50% as singletons. Specimen: CD4+ T cells sorted from blood, collected at week 0. These receptors originate from a human donor with alopecia areata. CDR3s include the opening cysteine and the closing phenylalanine or tryptophan. The D gene is left open where the match is weak. Not all rows give a size; the values are once, few, many and, for expanded clones, a class.

clone size	J gene	D gene	V gene	CDR3 DNA	CDR3 protein
few	TRBJ1-4	NA	TRBV7-2	TGTGCCAGCACCCAATCCGGGACTTCCAGACCGAATGAAAAACTGTTTTTT	CASTQSGTSRPNEKLFF
NA	TRBJ1-2	NA	TRBV19	TGTGCCACCGATCCCGGGGGCTACTATGGCTACACCTTC	CATDPGGYYGYTF
NA	TRBJ2-2	TRBD1	TRBV6-1	TGTGCCAGCAGTCAGGGGGCGAACACCGGGGAGCTGTTTTTT	CASSQGANTGELFF
NA	TRBJ2-7	NA	TRBV30	TGTGCCTGGAGGAGAACAGGGTCCTACGAGCAGTACTTC	CAWRRTGSYEQYF
NA	TRBJ1-6	NA	TRBV30	TGTGCCTGGAGTATGGTCAAATCACCCCTCCACTTT	CAWSMVKSPLHF
NA	TRBJ2-7	TRBD1	TRBV5-1	TGCGCCAGCAGCCCCACCGGGACAGGGGGGAACGAGCAGTACTTC	CASSPTGTGGNEQYF
NA	TRBJ1-2	NA	TRBV30	TGTGCCTGGAACAGCTACACCTTC	CAWNSYTF
NA	TRBJ2-3	TRBD1	TRBV15	TGTGCCACCAGCGCCCGGGACAGGGGTCCAGATACGCAGTATTTT	CATSARDRGPDTQYF
NA	TRBJ2-7	NA	TRBV5-1	TGCGCCAGCAGCTTGGATGGAATTTTTCCCTACGAGCAGTACTTC	CASSLDGIFPYEQYF
NA	TRBJ2-5	TRBD1	TRBV7-2	TGTGCCAGCAGTCTCACAGGGGGAGGCGAGACCCAGTACTTC	CASSLTGGGETQYF
NA	TRBJ2-5	TRBD2	TRBV30	TGTGCCTGGAGTCTAGCGGGGGGTGAGACCCAGTACTTC	CAWSLAGGETQYF
NA	TRBJ2-5	TRBD2	TRBV6-5	TGTGCCAGCAGTTACCATCGCGGGGGGTACCAAGAGACCCAGTACTTC	CASSYHRGGYQETQYF
NA	TRBJ1-4	NA	TRBV30	TGTGCCTGGAGTGTACAAGCTGGGGCTAATGAAAAACTGTTTTTT	CAWSVQAGANEKLFF
NA	TRBJ2-2	TRBD1	TRBV30	TGTGCCTGGCGGGACAGGGCGAGCGGGGAGCTGTTTTTT	CAWRDRASGELFF
NA	TRBJ2-1	TRBD2	TRBV11-2	TGTGCCAGCAGCTTAAGCAGCGGGGGGGCGAATGAGCAGTTCTTC	CASSLSSGGANEQFF
NA	TRBJ1-2	TRBD1	TRBV6-5	TGTGCCAGCAGTCGACAGGGGTATGGCTACACCTTC	CASSRQGYGYTF
NA	TRBJ1-6	NA	TRBV4-1	TGCGCCAGCAGCCAAGATCGGGAATCACCCCTCCACTTT	CASSQDRESPLHF
NA	TRBJ2-5	TRBD1	TRBV10-3	TGTGCCATCAGTGAGAAATTACAGGGGGGAGAGACCCAGTACTTC	CAISEKLQGGETQYF
NA	TRBJ2-7	NA	TRBV7-9	TGTGCCAGCAGCTTAGGGGGTATGGCAGAACGTTCCTACGAGCAGTACTTC	CASSLGGMAERSYEQYF
NA	TRBJ1-5	NA	TRBV19	TGTGCCAGTAGTATAGTGACAGTGTGGAGCAATCAGCCCCAGCATTTT	CASSIVTVWSNQPQHF
NA	TRBJ2-7	NA	TRBV27	TGTGCCAGCGGACCACAGGAGGCCTACGAGCAGTACTTC	CASGPQEAYEQYF
few	TRBJ1-2	NA	TRBV29-1	TGCAGCGTTGACGTTATCTATGGCTACACCTTC	CSVDVIYGYTF
once	TRBJ2-7	NA	TRBV2	TGTGCCAGCAGGGTTGCAGGGGGGACCTACGAGCAGTACTTC	CASRVAGGTYEQYF
NA	TRBJ2-4	TRBD2	TRBV30	TGTGCCTGGAGTGTACTAGCGGGGACACTAGCCAAAAACATTCAGTACTTC	CAWSVLAGTLAKNIQYF
NA	TRBJ2-7	NA	TRBV15	TGTGCCACCAGCAGAGATCTGGCCAACTACGAGCAGTACTTC	CATSRDLANYEQYF
few	TRBJ2-2	TRBD1	TRBV7-2	TGTGCCAGCAGCTTTGACAGGGGTCCCGGGGAGCTGTTTTTT	CASSFDRGPGELFF
few	TRBJ2-4	TRBD1	TRBV29-1	TGCAGCGTGGCTGACAGGGCAGCCAAAAACATTCAGTACTTC	CSVADRAAKNIQYF
few	TRBJ2-1	NA	TRBV11-3	TGTGCCAGCAGCCAGAGTGGGCAGCCCTACAATGAGCAGTTCTTC	CASSQSGQPYNEQFF
NA	TRBJ1-3	NA	TRBV30	TGTGCCTGGAGTTTGGGGGTTGGAAACACCATATATTTT	CAWSLGVGNTIYF
NA	TRBJ1-1	NA	TRBV2	TGTGCCAGCAGGAAGAATCAGGGGACACCTGAAGCTTTCTTT	CASRKNQGTPEAFF
NA	TRBJ1-2	NA	TRBV4-2	TGTGCCAGCAGCCAAGATTCAGGCAGGGTGGCTGGCTACACCTTC	CASSQDSGRVAGYTF
few	TRBJ2-7	NA	TRBV29-1	TGCAGCGTAAGCGTTCTAGGGAAAACCTACGAGCAGTACTTC	CSVSVLGKTYEQYF
NA	TRBJ2-5	NA	TRBV25-1	TGTGCCAGCAGTGAATTTCGGGCTAGACAAGAGACCCAGTACTTC	CASSEFRARQETQYF
NA	TRBJ1-6	NA	TRBV30	TGTGCCTGGAGGCCAAGGGTCTTTGCTTCACCCCTCCACTTT	CAWRPRVFASPLHF
NA	TRBJ2-6	NA	TRBV9	TGTGCCAGCAGCGTAGATGTTGGGGCCAACGTCCTGACTTTC	CASSVDVGANVLTF
NA	TRBJ2-5	TRBD2	TRBV5-1	TGCGCCAGCAGCTTGAGTCTTGCAGCGGGGGCCTCAGAGACCCAGTACTTC	CASSLSLAAGASETQYF
few	TRBJ2-6	NA	TRBV19	TGTGCCAGTAGTATGGTCTCTGGGGCCAACGTCCTGACTTTC	CASSMVSGANVLTF
few	TRBJ2-7	TRBD1	TRBV6-5	TGTGCCAGCAGAGGGACAGGGAGGTACGAGCAGTACTTC	CASRGTGRYEQYF
NA	TRBJ1-3	TRBD1	TRBV29-1	TGCAGCCATGACAGGGGAGCCTCATCGGGCACCATATATTTT	CSHDRGASSGTIYF
NA	TRBJ2-7	NA	TRBV29-1	TGCAGCGCGCAGGAAAACTCCTACGAGCAGTACTTC	CSAQENSYEQYF
NA	TRBJ2-2	NA	TRBV9	TGTGCCAGCAGCGTAGGGCACAGGGAGGCCGGGGAGCTGTTTTTT	CASSVGHREAGELFF
NA	TRBJ2-1	NA	TRBV5-1	TGCGCCAGCAGCTTGGAGGGAACTCCCAGCTCCTACAATGAGCAGTTCTTC	CASSLEGTPSSYNEQFF
NA	TRBJ2-1	NA	TRBV4-1	TGCGCCAGCAGCCCCCACGGCTCCTACAATGAGCAGTTCTTC	CASSPHGSYNEQFF
NA	TRBJ1-5	NA	TRBV30	TGTGCCTGGAGTGACGGCGTGAGTCAGCCCCAGCATTTT	CAWSDGVSQPQHF
few	TRBJ2-2	TRBD1	TRBV2	TGTGCCAGCAGTCTGACAGGGATGGCCGGGGAGCTGTTTTTT	CASSLTGMAGELFF
NA	TRBJ2-5	NA	TRBV4-1	TGCGCCAGCAGCCCATTGATGCCGGGGGGCAAAGAGACCCAGTACTTC	CASSPLMPGGKETQYF
few	TRBJ2-5	TRBD2	TRBV4-2	TGTGCCAGCAGCTCAACCGGGACTAGCGGGGGGGCCCAAGAGACCCAGTACTTC	CASSSTGTSGGAQETQYF
NA	TRBJ1-6	NA	TRBV30	TGTGCCCTAGAGACAGGAACGGGTTCACCCCTCCACTTT	CALETGTGSPLHF